The clone carrying this T cell receptor beta chain has a count of ten or more. Its target is unknown. The junction and the germline gene differ at one end; a read error may be behind it. This sample is part of a study of T cell repertoires in cytomegalovirus infection. The wider study: Public TCR beta signatures were indicative of both CMV infection and a matching HLA type.

Germline V gene data show CDR1 as MNHEY and CDR2 as SVGAGI. CDR3 length equals 14 residues. Study observations and caveats: Pooled public TCR beta family frequency picked out CMV carriers with the relevant HLA. Within the response measured ex vivo, HLA-C-restricted CMV-specific TCR beta clonotypes were dominant.

TCRdb reprocessed the reads with MiXCR, giving one entry per CDR3 protein. The repertoire holds hundreds of thousands of distinct CDR3 sequences, with approximately 10% as singletons. Sequencing input: PBMCs. The V call is TRBV6-5, the J call TRBJ1-1, with D tentatively TRBD1 (6 bases). The sequence was obtained from a human donor in good health (CMV status not recorded). Some clones in this sample may be carry-over from other donors' samples. The CDR3, as DNA: TGTGCCAGCAGATACTATACAGGGAATACTGAAGCTTTCTTT. This translates into CASRYYTGNTEAFF.